This is a list of T cell receptor beta chains from one sample in a study of blood T cells in healthy people across ages. TCRdb passed the 5' RACE reads through MiXCR, listing each CDR3 protein once. The sample has around 790,000 distinct CDR3 sequences; around 43% are singletons. The specimen was blood. These receptors were obtained from a man in his sixties in good health. CDR3s leave out the opening cysteine and the closing phenylalanine or tryptophan. The order of the fields is V gene, J gene, CDR3 protein.

TRBV5-4	TRBJ2-7	ASRAGLANEQY
TRBV20-1	TRBJ1-2	SARDPAAGLYGYT
TRBV5-1	-	ASSLLGQGNHEQY
TRBV4-3	TRBJ2-1	ASELNEQF
TRBV20-1	TRBJ1-2	SARDQQQYGYT
TRBV7-2	TRBJ2-7	ASSLVPSDSYEQY
TRBV7-3	TRBJ2-1	ASSPTRTGGYNEQF
TRBV2	TRBJ2-7	ASSFRSYNEQY
TRBV7-9	TRBJ2-5	ASSLGLAGGPETQY
TRBV4-3	TRBJ2-7	ASRTGRYEQY
TRBV2	TRBJ2-7	ASSEQGETYEQY
TRBV29-1	TRBJ2-5	SVKPRGSEQY
TRBV7-9	TRBJ1-1	ASSGRGMNTEAF
TRBV6-6	TRBJ1-1	ASTLGGVMNTEAF
TRBV18	TRBJ2-5	ASSPGQGLETQY
TRBV10-3	TRBJ2-3	AISETGRTDTQY
TRBV27	TRBJ1-1	ASMGGWGAF
TRBV12-3/TRBV12-4	-	ASSLRTSGGETQY
TRBV5-1	TRBJ1-1	ASSWSRGMNTEAF
TRBV7-8	TRBJ2-3	ASSLRPSGGPSTDTQY
TRBV11-2	TRBJ2-5	ASSPRGGIQETQY
TRBV15	TRBJ1-1	ATSIGGTEITEAF